The 2 T cell receptor beta chains reported below all come from one sample, sequenced in a study of cytomegalovirus exposure and HLA in healthy donors. Data came from immunoSEQ multiplex PCR; TCRdb stores just in-frame clones and leaves some out. The data hold 95,000 to 150,000 clones, with more than 75% observed a single time. The sequencing input was PBMCs. These receptors were taken from a woman aged 25 to 39 in good health and CMV-seronegative.

This clone was seen a few times. This chain joins TRBV7-2 and TRBJ2-7, with D perhaps TRBD1 (6 bases). CDR3 length equals 13 residues. V lost 3 bases, J lost 5 bases, and 11 bases lay in between. Germline CDR1 reads SGHTA; CDR2 reads FQGNSA. The CDR3 coding sequence is TGTGCCAGCAGCTTTACCAGGGGTCACGAGCAGTACTTC. It is translated as CASSFTRGHEQYF.

This clone showed up just a few times. The chain recombines TRBV6-5 with TRBJ1-2; TRBD1 agrees at 7 bases. CDR1 and CDR2 from the germline V gene are MNHEY and SVGAGI. The CDR3 is 15 amino acids. J lost 0 bases, V lost 1 base, and 2 bases had no gene match. CDR3 sequence reads: CASSYYQGANYGYTF. In nucleotides, the CDR3 is TGTGCCAGCAGTTACTACCAGGGGGCTAACTATGGCTACACCTTC.